This T cell receptor beta chain emerged from a study of regulatory T cells in long-lasting Graves disease. Time point in this sample: persistent/refractory GD, antithyroid drugs over 5 years with positive TRAb. The TCR library was prepared using RNA isolated from PBMCs. An endocrinology department in Xi'an, China, recruited the patients. For TCR beta, libraries came from iRepertoire HTBI primers and Arm-PCR of CDR3 regions. Per the original data handling: Sequenced samples collectively carried approximately 58 TRBV and over 11 TRBJ segments. TCRdb called the multiplex PCR reads again in MiXCR, with one record for every CDR3 protein. For this entry, the V and J calls and clone size follow TCRdb and not the study's own pipeline. The data show about 450,000 distinct CDR3 sequences, roughly a quarter seen once. In its sample, this clonotype was seen a few times. This TCR was sampled from a female donor with Graves disease. The material sequenced was peripheral blood mononuclear cells (PBMCs), taken when the disease was refractory, from a patient treated with antithyroid drugs.

CDR3 residues: CSVWTGTMNTEAFF. In DNA, the CDR3 is TGCAGCGTTTGGACAGGGACTATGAACACTGAAGCTTTCTTT. The chain carries TRBV29-1 and TRBJ1-1, with 8 bases identical to TRBD1. This CDR3 region has 14 residues. Per the germline V gene, CDR1 is SQVTM and CDR2 is ANQGSEA. Trimming took 5 bases from V and 0 from J; bases not matched to a gene: 5.